This entry concerns a single TCR beta chain. This specimen comes from a study of CD8+CD57+ T cells in acquired aplastic anemia. Profiling of TCR beta VDJ combinations and CDR3 sequences used genomic DNA as template. TCRdb independently ran MiXCR on the reads; one entry per CDR3 protein. The repertoire has under 250,000 distinct CDR3 sequences, 30% to 35% of them found once; the top ten carry around 1.1%. The CDR3 covers 15 residues. Trimming pared 3 bases from V and 2 bases from J, leaving 11 bases between. The specimen sequenced was sorted CD4+, CD8+, or CD8+CD57+ T cells (not recorded which) from PBMCs. The receptor's source is a human donor in good health, serving as a control. This sequence joins TRBV12-3 or TRBV12-4 and TRBJ2-1; possibly TRBD1 for D (5 bases). The CDR3 DNA reads TGTGCCAGCAGTTTCGTGGCCAGGGCCTACAATGAGCAGTTCTTC. Encoded protein: CASSFVARAYNEQFF.